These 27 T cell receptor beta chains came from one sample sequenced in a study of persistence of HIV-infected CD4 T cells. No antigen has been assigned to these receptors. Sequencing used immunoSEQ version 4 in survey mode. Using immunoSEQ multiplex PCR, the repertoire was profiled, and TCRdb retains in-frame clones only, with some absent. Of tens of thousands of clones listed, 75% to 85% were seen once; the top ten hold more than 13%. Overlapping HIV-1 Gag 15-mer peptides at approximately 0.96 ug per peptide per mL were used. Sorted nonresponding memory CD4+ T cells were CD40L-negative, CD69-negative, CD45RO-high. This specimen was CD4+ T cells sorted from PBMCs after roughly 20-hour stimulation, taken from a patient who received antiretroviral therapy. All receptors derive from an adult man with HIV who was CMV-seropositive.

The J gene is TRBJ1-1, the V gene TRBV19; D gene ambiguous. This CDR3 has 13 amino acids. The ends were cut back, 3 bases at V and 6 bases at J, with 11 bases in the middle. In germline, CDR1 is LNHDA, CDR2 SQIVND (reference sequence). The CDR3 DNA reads TGTGCCAGTAGTATCCCTCCCCGGCCTGAAGCTTTCTTT. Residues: CASSIPPRPEAFF.

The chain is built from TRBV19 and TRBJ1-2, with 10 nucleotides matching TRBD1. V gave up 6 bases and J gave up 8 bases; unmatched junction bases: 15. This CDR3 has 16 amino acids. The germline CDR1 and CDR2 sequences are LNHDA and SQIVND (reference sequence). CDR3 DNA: TGTGCCAGTAGCGAATCCGGGACAGGGGCAGTAGGAGGCTACACCTTC. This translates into CASSESGTGAVGGYTF. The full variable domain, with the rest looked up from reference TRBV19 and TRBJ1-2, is DGGITQSPKYLFRKEGQNVTLSCEQNLNHDAMYWYRQDPGQGLRLIYYSQIVNDFQKGDIAEGYSVSREKKESFPLTVTSAQKNPTAFYLCASSESGTGAVGGYTFGSGTRLTVV.

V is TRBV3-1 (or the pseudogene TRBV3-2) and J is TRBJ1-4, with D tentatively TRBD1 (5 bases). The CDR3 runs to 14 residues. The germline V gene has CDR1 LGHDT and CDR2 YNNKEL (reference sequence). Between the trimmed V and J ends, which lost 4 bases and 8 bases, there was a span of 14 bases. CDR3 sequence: CASSPRDGGEKLFF. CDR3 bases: TGTGCCAGCAGCCCCCGGGACGGGGGGGAAAAACTGTTTTTT.

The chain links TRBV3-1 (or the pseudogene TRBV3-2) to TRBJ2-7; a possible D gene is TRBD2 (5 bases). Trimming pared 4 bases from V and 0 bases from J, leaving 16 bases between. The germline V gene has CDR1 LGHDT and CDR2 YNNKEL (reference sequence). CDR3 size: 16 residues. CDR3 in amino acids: CASSLQRRSSSYEQYF. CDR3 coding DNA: TGTGCCAGCAGCCTACAGCGGCGGAGTAGCTCCTACGAGCAGTACTTC.

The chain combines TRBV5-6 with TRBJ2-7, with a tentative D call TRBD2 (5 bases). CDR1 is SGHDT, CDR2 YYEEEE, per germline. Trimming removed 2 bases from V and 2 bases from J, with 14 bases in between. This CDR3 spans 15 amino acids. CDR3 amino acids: CASSFGLSTAYEQYF. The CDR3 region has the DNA TGTGCCAGCAGCTTTGGACTCAGTACCGCCTACGAGCAGTACTTC.

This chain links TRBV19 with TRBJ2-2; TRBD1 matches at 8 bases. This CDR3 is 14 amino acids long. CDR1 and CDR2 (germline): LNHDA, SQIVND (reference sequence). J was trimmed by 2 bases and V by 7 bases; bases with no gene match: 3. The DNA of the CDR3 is TGTGCCAGTAAGACAGGGGTCAACACCGGGGAGCTGTTTTTT. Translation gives CASKTGVNTGELFF.

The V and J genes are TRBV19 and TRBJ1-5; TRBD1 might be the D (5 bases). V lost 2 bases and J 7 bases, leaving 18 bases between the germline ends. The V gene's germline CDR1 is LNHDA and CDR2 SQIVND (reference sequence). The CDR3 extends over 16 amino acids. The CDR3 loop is CASSISRERIGQPQHF. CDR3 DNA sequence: TGTGCCAGTAGTATAAGCAGGGAAAGAATCGGACAGCCCCAGCATTTT.

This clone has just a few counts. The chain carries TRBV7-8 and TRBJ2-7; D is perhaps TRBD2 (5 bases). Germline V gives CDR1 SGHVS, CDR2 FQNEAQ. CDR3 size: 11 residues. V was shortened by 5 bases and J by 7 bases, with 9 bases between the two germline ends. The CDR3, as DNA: TGTGCCAGCAGCCCTCCGGGGGAGCAGTACTTC. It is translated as CASSPPGEQYF.

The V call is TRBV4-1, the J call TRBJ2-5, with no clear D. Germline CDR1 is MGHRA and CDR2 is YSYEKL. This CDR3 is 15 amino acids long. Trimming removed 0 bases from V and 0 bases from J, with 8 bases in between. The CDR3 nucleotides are TGCGCCAGCAGCCAAGAAAGGGTGTACCAAGAGACCCAGTACTTC. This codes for CASSQERVYQETQYF.

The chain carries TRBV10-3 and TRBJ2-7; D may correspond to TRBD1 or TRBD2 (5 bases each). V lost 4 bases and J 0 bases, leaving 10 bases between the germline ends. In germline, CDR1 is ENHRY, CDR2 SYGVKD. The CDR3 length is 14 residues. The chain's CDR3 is CAISGGLSSYEQYF. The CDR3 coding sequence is TGTGCCATCAGTGGGGGGTTAAGCTCCTACGAGCAGTACTTC.

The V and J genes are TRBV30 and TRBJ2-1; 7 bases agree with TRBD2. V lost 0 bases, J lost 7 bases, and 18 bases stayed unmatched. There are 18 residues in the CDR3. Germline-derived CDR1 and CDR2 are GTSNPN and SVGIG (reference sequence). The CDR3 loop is CAWSVPLPRAGVKNEQFF. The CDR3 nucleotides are TGTGCCTGGAGTGTACCCCTTCCTAGGGCGGGAGTAAAGAATGAGCAGTTCTTC.

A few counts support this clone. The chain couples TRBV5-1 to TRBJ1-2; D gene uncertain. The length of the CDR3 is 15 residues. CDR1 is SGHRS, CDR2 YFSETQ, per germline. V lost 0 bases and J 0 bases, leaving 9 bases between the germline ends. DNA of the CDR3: TGCGCCAGCAGCTTGGAAGGGAGGGCTAACTATGGCTACACCTTC. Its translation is CASSLEGRANYGYTF.

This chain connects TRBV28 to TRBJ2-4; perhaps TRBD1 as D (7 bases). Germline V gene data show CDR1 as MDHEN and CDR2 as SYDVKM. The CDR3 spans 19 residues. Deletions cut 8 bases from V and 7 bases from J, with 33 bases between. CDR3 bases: TGTGCCAGCGGCCCCCTCAAGGGGACAGTGGAGGGTTCGAACAACATTCAGTACTTC. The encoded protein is CASGPLKGTVEGSNNIQYF.

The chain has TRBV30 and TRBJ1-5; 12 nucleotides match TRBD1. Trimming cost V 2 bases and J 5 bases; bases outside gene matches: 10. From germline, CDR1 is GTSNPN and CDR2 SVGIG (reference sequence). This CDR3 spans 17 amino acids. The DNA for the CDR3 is TGTGCCTGGAGTCGGGGGGACAGGGGGCGAAAGGATCAGCCCCAGCATTTT. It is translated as CAWSRGDRGRKDQPQHF.

CDR3 loop: CASRVGNYGYTF. The CDR3 nucleotides read TGTGCCAGCAGGGTAGGGAACTATGGCTACACCTTC. The chain employs TRBV5-6 and TRBJ1-2; D uncertain. The CDR3 is made up of 12 amino acids. V was trimmed by 5 bases and J by 2 bases, leaving 7 bases between them. Per germline, CDR1 SGHDT and CDR2 YYEEEE.

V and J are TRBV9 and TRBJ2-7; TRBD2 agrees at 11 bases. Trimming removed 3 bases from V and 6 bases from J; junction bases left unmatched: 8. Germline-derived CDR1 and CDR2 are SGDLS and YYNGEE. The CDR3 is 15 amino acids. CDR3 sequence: CASSATSGSRGEQYF. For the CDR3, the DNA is TGTGCCAGCAGCGCCACTAGCGGGAGCCGGGGCGAGCAGTACTTC.

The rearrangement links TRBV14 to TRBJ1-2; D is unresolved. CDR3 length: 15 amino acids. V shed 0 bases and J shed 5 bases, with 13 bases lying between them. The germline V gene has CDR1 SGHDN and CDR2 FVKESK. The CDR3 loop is CASSQEAGRGYGYTF. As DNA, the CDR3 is TGTGCCAGCAGCCAAGAGGCTGGCCGAGGGTATGGCTACACCTTC.

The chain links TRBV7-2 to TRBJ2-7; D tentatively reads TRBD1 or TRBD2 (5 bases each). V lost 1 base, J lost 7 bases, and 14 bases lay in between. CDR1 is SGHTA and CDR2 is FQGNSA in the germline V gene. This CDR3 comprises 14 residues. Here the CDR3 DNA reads TGTGCCAGCAGCTTAGTGACGGGGCCAGGAGAGCAGTACTTC. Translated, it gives CASSLVTGPGEQYF.

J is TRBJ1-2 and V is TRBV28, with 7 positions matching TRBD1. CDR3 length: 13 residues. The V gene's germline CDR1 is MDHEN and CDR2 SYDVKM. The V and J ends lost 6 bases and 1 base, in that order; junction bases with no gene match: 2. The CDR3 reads CASSRGDNYGYTF. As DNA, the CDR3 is TGTGCCAGCAGCAGGGGGGATAACTATGGCTACACCTTC.

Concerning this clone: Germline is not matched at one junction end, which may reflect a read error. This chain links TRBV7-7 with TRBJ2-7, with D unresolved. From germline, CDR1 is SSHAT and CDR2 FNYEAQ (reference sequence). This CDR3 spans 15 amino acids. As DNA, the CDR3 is TGTGCTAGCAGTATCAGCCGAGACGGACCCTACGAGCAGTACTTC. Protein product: CASSISRDGPYEQYF.

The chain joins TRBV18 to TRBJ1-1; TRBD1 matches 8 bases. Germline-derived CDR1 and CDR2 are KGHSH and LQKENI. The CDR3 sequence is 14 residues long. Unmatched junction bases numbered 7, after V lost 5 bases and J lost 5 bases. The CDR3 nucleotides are TGTGCCAGCTCAGCCACAGGGGGGGGGACTGAAGCTTTCTTT. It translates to CASSATGGGTEAFF.

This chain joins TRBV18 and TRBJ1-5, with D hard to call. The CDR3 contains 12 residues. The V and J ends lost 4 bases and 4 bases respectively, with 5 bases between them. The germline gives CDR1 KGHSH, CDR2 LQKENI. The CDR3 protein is CASSHGNQPQHF. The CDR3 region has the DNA TGTGCCAGCTCACACGGGAATCAGCCCCAGCATTTT.

CDR3 protein: CASSLGLTSSYNSPLHF. For the CDR3, the DNA is TGTGCCAGCAGTTTAGGCCTCACAAGCTCCTATAATTCACCCCTCCACTTT. The V gene is TRBV27, the J gene TRBJ1-6; D gene unclear. This CDR3 contains 17 residues. Trimming removed 2 bases from V and 0 bases from J, with 11 bases in between. Germline CDR1 is MNHEY and CDR2 is SMNVEV (reference sequence).

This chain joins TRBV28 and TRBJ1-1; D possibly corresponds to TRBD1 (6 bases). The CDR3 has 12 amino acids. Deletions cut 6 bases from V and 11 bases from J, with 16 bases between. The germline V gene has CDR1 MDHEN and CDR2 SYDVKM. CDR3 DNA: TGTGCCAGCAGCCTCCAGGGGCGCGGGGCTTTCTTT. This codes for CASSLQGRGAFF.

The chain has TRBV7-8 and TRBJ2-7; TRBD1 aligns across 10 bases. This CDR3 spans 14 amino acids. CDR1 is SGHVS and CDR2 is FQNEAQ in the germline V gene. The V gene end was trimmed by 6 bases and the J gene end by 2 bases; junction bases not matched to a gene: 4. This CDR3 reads CASREGTGAYEQYF. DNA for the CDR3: TGTGCCAGCAGAGAAGGGACAGGGGCCTACGAGCAGTACTTC. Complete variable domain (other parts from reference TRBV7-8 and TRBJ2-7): GAGVSQSPRYKVAKRGQDVALRCDPISGHVSLFWYQQALGQGPEFLTYFQNEAQLDKSGLPSDRFFAERPEGSVSTLKIQRTQQEDSAVYLCASREGTGAYEQYFGPGTRLTVT.

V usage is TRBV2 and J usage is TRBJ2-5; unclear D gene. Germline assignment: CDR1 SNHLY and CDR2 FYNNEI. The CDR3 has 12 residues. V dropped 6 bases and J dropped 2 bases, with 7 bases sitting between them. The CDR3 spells CASRTDQETQYF. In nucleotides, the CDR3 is TGTGCCAGCAGAACAGATCAAGAGACCCAGTACTTC.

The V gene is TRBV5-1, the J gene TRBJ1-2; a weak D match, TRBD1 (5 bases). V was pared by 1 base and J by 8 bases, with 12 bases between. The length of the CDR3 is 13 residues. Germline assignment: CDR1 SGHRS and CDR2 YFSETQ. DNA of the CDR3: TGCGCCAGCAGCTTGTGGGGGACGGAGGGCTACACCTTC. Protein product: CASSLWGTEGYTF.